This section outlines one TCR beta chain sequence together with its context. The source of the sample is a study of OX40 agonist ivuxolimab in advanced cancers. Samples were taken at baseline and on day 1 of cycles 4 and 7. Sequencing was performed with immunoSEQ multiplex PCR; in TCRdb, only in-frame clones are kept and a portion is missing. This sample has about 66,000 clones, with approximately 90% found just once. The sequenced sample was CD4+ or CD8+ T cells sorted from blood, obtained in a trial of the OX40 agonist ivuxolimab. The sequence derives from an adult with an advanced solid tumor such as melanoma, head and neck, liver or kidney cancer.

CDR3 loop: CASSSGRSNEQFF. The CDR3 region has the DNA TGTGCCAGCAGCTCTGGACGGTCCAATGAGCAGTTCTTC. V usage is TRBV5-4 and J usage is TRBJ2-1, with D unresolved. V lost 3 bases and J lost 6, with 10 bases in between. This CDR3 spans 13 amino acids. Germline CDR1 SGHNT, CDR2 YYREEE (reference sequence).